The next 2 T cell receptor beta chains were all read from a single sample in a study of OX40 agonist ivuxolimab in advanced cancers. Profiling relied on immunoSEQ multiplex PCR, and the TCRdb table lists in-frame clones only, not all of them. The table has roughly 81,000 clones, 94% seen once. The sample was CD4+ or CD8+ T cells sorted from blood, taken in a trial of the OX40 agonist ivuxolimab. These receptors came from an adult with an advanced solid tumor such as melanoma, head and neck, liver or kidney cancer.

This sequence joins TRBV29-1 and TRBJ1-4; 8 bases line up with TRBD1. CDR3 length equals 12 residues. Germline CDR1 reads SQVTM; CDR2 reads ANQGSEA. With V trimmed by 0 bases and J by 13 bases, 4 bases remained unmatched. The CDR3 region has the DNA TGCAGCGTTGAAGAAGGCGGGACAGGACTGTTTTTT. Translated: CSVEEGGTGLFF.

The chain couples TRBV9 to TRBJ2-5; TRBD2 aligns across 11 bases. CDR1 is SGDLS, CDR2 YYNGEE, per germline. This CDR3 spans 14 amino acids. The J segment lost 5 bases and the V segment lost 4 bases, leaving 4 bases of the junction unmatched. As DNA, the CDR3 is TGTGCCAGCAGCCTCTTAGCGGGAGGGGAGACCCAGTACTTC. This translates into CASSLLAGGETQYF.